This TCR beta chain was profiled in a study of blood T cell repertoires in COVID-19. The protocol was immunoSEQ multiplex PCR, while the TCRdb copy is restricted to in-frame clones and leaves out a portion. The sample consists of around 70,000 clones, 90% to 95% of them appearing once. This clonotype was obtained from a human donor in a cohort sampled during active COVID-19. The sample taken for sequencing was peripheral blood.

Written as DNA, the CDR3 is TGTGCTAGTGGTTTCGGAGGGGCTTCCTACAATGAGCAGTTCTTC. It yields the protein CASGFGGASYNEQFF. J is TRBJ2-1 and V is TRBV12-5; D is perhaps TRBD2 (6 bases). V was shortened by 3 bases and J by 1 base, with 10 bases between the two germline ends. This CDR3 has 15 amino acids. Germline-derived CDR1 and CDR2 are LGHNT and FRNRAP.